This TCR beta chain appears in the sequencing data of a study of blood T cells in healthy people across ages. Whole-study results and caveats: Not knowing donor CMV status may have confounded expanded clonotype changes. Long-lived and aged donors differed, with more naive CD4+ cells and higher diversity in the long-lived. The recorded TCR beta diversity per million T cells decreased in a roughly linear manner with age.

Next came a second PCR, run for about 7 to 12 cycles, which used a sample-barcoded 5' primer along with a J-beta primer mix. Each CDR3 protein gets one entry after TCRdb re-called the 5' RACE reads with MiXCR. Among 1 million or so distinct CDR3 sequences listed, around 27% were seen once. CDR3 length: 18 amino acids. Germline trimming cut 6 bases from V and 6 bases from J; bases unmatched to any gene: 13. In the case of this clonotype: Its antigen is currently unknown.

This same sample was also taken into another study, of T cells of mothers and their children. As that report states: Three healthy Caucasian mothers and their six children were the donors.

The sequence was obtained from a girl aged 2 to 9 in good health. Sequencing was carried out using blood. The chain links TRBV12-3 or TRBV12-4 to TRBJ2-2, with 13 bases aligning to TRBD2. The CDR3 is CASSLRITSGGAPGELFF. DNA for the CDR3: TGTGCCAGCAGCCTGAGGATAACTAGCGGGGGGGCCCCCGGGGAGCTGTTTTTT.